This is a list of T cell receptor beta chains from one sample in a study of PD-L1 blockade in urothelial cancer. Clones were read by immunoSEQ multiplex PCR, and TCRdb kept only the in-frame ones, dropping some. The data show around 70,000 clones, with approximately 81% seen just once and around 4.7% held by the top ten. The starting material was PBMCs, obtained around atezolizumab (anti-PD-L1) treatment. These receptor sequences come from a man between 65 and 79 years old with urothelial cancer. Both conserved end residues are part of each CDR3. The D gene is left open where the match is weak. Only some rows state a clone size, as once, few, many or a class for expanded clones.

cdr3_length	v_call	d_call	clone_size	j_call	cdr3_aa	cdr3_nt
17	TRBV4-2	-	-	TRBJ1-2	CASSQRGGGLTNYGYTF	TGTGCCAGCAGCCAAAGGGGAGGCGGGCTGACAAACTATGGCTACACCTTC
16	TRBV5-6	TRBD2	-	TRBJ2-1	CASRTGTRARDDEQFF	TGTGCCAGCCGTACCGGGACTAGAGCGAGGGACGATGAGCAGTTCTTC
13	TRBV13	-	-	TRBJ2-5	CASSPGLKETQYF	TGTGCCAGCAGCCCAGGACTCAAAGAGACCCAGTACTTC
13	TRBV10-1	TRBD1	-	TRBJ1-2	CASSRDRGFGYTF	TGCGCCAGCAGTAGGGACAGGGGTTTTGGCTACACCTTC
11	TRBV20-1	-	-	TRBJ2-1	CGGISYNEQFF	TGCGGCGGGATCTCCTACAATGAGCAGTTCTTC
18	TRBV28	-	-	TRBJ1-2	CASSSPSTLDSQNYGYTF	TGTGCCAGCAGTTCCCCTTCAACGCTCGACAGCCAAAACTATGGCTACACCTTC
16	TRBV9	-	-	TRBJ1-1	CASSVSQDIRLTEAFF	TGTGCCAGCAGCGTGAGTCAGGACATTCGCCTCACTGAAGCTTTCTTT
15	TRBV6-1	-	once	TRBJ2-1	CASSPLADSYNEQFF	TGTGCCAGCAGTCCTCTAGCAGACTCCTACAATGAGCAGTTCTTC
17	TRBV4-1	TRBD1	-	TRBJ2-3	CASSQTGTGGNTDTQYF	TGCGCCAGCAGCCAAACCGGGACAGGGGGTAACACAGATACGCAGTATTTT
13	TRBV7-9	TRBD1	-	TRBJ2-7	CASNRDRGYEQYF	TGTGCCAGCAACCGGGACAGGGGATACGAGCAGTACTTC
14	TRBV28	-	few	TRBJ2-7	CASSAGAPSYEQYF	TGTGCCAGCAGTGCGGGGGCGCCGTCCTACGAGCAGTACTTC
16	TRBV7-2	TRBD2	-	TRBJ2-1	CASSLVATSGRNEQFF	TGTGCCAGCAGCTTAGTGGCGACTAGCGGGAGGAATGAGCAGTTCTTC
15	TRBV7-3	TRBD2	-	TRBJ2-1	CASSPRAGPINEQFF	TGTGCCAGCAGCCCACGAGCGGGACCGATCAATGAGCAGTTCTTC
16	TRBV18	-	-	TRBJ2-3	CASSPQGGSGTDTQYF	TGTGCCAGCTCACCACAAGGAGGGAGTGGTACAGATACGCAGTATTTT
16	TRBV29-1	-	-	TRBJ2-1	CSVGAFVSLSYNEQFF	TGCAGCGTTGGGGCTTTCGTCTCCTTGTCCTACAATGAGCAGTTCTTC
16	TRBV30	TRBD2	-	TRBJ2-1	CAWSVLLAGPYNEQFF	TGTGCCTGGAGTGTACTGCTAGCGGGTCCCTACAATGAGCAGTTCTTC
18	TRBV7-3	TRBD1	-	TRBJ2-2	CASSEVRGQVLNTGELFF	TGTGCCAGCAGCGAAGTCAGGGGACAGGTCTTGAACACCGGGGAGCTGTTTTTT
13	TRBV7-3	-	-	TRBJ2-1	CASSLAGGAEQFF	TGTGCCAGCAGCTTAGCCGGAGGGGCTGAGCAGTTCTTC
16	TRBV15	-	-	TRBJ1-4	CATSRPAGGTNEKLFF	TGTGCCACCAGCAGGCCTGCCGGGGGGACTAATGAAAAACTGTTTTTT
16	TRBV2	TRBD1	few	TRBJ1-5	CASSEGTGRVNQPQHF	TGTGCCAGCAGTGAAGGGACAGGGAGGGTCAATCAGCCCCAGCATTTT
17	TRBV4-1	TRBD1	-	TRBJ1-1	CASSQDRGRTMNTEAFF	TGCGCCAGCAGCCAAGACAGGGGGAGGACGATGAACACTGAAGCTTTCTTT
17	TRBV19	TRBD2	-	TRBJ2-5	CASSRLAGGPGGETQYF	TGTGCCAGTAGTAGACTAGCGGGAGGCCCGGGCGGTGAGACCCAGTACTTC
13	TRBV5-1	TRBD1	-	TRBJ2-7	CASSWSTGFEQYF	TGCGCCAGCAGCTGGTCGACAGGGTTCGAGCAGTACTTC
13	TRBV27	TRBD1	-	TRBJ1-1	CASSGQDNTEAFF	TGTGCCAGCAGTGGACAGGACAACACTGAAGCTTTCTTT
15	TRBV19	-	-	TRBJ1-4	CASSIGGATNEKLFF	TGTGCCAGTAGTATAGGAGGCGCAACTAATGAAAAACTGTTTTTT
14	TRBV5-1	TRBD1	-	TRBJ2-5	CASSLGQPRETQYF	TGCGCCAGCAGCCTGGGACAGCCCCGGGAGACCCAGTACTTC
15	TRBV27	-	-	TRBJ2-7	CASSSPRGAPYEQYF	TGTGCCAGCAGTTCTCCCAGGGGGGCCCCCTACGAGCAGTACTTC
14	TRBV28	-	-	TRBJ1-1	CASSSVGALTEAFF	TGTGCCAGCAGTTCGGTAGGGGCGCTTACTGAAGCTTTCTTT
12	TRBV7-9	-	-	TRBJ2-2	CASSLNTGELFF	TGTGCCAGCAGCCTCAACACCGGGGAGCTGTTTTTT
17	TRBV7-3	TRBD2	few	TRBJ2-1	CASSLSGRGGSYNEQFF	TGTGCCAGCAGCCTTAGCGGGAGGGGGGGCTCCTACAATGAGCAGTTCTTC
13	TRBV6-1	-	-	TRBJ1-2	CASSEARGGKGAF	TGTGCCAGCAGTGAAGCGCGGGGAGGGAAGGGAGCCTTC
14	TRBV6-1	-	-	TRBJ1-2	CATLGRTANYGYTF	TGTGCCACCCTAGGCCGGACAGCAAACTATGGCTACACCTTC
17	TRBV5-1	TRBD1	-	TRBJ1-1	CASSLLGQGAWGTEAFF	TGCGCCAGCAGCTTGTTGGGACAGGGGGCTTGGGGCACTGAAGCTTTCTTT
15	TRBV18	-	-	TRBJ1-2	CASSPYLGGNYGYTF	TGTGCCAGCTCACCATATCTAGGCGGGAACTATGGCTACACCTTC
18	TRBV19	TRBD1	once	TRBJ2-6	CATTHRDRNISGANVLTF	TGTGCCACTACGCACCGGGACAGGAATATCTCTGGGGCCAACGTCCTGACTTTC
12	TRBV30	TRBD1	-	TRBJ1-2	CAWSRTGYGYTF	TGTGCCTGGAGCCGGACAGGCTATGGCTACACCTTC
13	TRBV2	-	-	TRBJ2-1	CASRSGSYNEQFF	TGTGCCAGCAGAAGCGGCTCCTACAATGAGCAGTTCTTC
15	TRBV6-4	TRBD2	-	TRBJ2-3	CASSEGAGGTDTQYF	TGTGCCAGCAGTGAAGGGGCGGGAGGCACAGATACGCAGTATTTT
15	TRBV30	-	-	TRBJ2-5	CAWNPLATNQETQYF	TGTGCCTGGAACCCATTAGCGACAAACCAAGAGACCCAGTACTTC
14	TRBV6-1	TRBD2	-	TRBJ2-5	CATSEWGEGETQYF	TGTGCCACCTCAGAATGGGGGGAGGGAGAGACCCAGTACTTC
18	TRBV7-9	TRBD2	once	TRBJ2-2	CASSLSRLAGANTGELFF	TGTGCCAGCAGCTTATCTAGACTAGCGGGGGCGAACACCGGGGAGCTGTTTTTT
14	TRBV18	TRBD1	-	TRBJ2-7	CASSPLQGAGEQYF	TGTGCCAGCTCACCACTACAGGGGGCGGGCGAGCAGTACTTC
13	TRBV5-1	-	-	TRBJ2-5	CASSPGNQETQYF	TGCGCCAGCAGCCCCGGGAACCAAGAGACCCAGTACTTC
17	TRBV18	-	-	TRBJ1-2	CASSPTNSGTSNYGYTF	TGTGCCAGCTCACCGACCAACTCAGGGACTTCGAACTATGGCTACACCTTC
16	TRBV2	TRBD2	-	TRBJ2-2	CASTKGLGSDTGELFF	TGTGCCAGCACCAAGGGACTAGGGAGTGACACCGGGGAGCTGTTTTTT
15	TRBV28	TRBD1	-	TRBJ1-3	CASSITGGGGNTIYF	TGTGCCAGCAGTATAACAGGGGGCGGTGGAAACACCATATATTTT
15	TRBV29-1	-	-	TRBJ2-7	CSVALWREMFYEQYF	TGCAGCGTTGCCTTGTGGCGGGAAATGTTCTACGAGCAGTACTTC
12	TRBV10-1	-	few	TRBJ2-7	CASRDSSDEQYF	TGCGCCAGCAGGGACAGCTCCGACGAGCAGTACTTC
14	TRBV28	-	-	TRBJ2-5	CASRPGSPKETQYF	TGTGCCAGCAGGCCCGGGTCTCCTAAGGAGACCCAGTACTTC
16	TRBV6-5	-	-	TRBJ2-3	CASSYILGKSADTQYF	TGTGCCAGCAGTTACATTCTCGGGAAGAGCGCAGATACGCAGTATTTT
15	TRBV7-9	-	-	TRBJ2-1	CASSRDGGSYNEQFF	TGTGCCAGCAGCCGTGACGGGGGTTCCTACAATGAGCAGTTCTTC
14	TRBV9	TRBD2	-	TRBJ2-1	CASSGEGSYNEQFF	TGTGCCAGCAGCGGGGAGGGCTCCTACAATGAGCAGTTCTTC
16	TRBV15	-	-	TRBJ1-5	CATSSDRIDSNQPQHF	TGTGCCACCAGCAGTGACAGAATTGATAGCAATCAGCCCCAGCATTTT
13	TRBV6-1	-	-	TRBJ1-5	CASSEGPEVGRLF	TGTGCCAGCAGTGAAGGGCCTGAGGTAGGGAGGTTATTT
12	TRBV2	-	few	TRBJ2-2	CASSAGTGELFF	TGTGCCAGCAGTGCAGGAACCGGGGAGCTGTTTTTT